These T cell receptor beta chains were read from a single sample in a study of CXCR3-negative and CXCR3-positive naive CD8 T cells. TCRdb reprocessed the 5' RACE reads and reports one entry per CDR3 protein, with no DNA. In total, the table holds 150,000 or so distinct CDR3 sequences. Sequencing input: naive CXCR3+ CD8+ T cells from blood. Receptors originate from a human donor in good health. Some clones in this sample may be carry-over from other donors' samples. Both conserved end residues are part of each CDR3.

CDR3 protein	V gene	J gene
CASSLSREQFF	TRBV6-2/TRBV6-3	TRBJ2-1
CSVQVMNTEAFF	TRBV29-1	TRBJ1-1
CASSPARDREVPYEQYF	TRBV7-3	TRBJ2-7
CASSQEPSGGPLDEQYF	TRBV14	TRBJ2-7
CASSQSTGINEQFF	TRBV7-9	TRBJ2-1
CASSDLAGAITDTQYF	TRBV7-2	TRBJ2-3
CASSLFSGAYEQYF	TRBV5-5	TRBJ2-7
CSARAAGGPYEQYF	TRBV20-1	TRBJ2-7
CSANTGLPEAFF	TRBV29-1	TRBJ1-1
CASSARRLLEQFF	TRBV7-6	TRBJ2-1
CASHSGGTEAFF	TRBV28	TRBJ1-1
CASSPIGPGGYEQYF	TRBV11-3	TRBJ2-7
CASSQDRGRYYNEQFF	TRBV4-3	TRBJ2-1
CASSPRGAVNTEAFF	TRBV4-1	TRBJ1-1
CASSPGDSYNEQFF	TRBV11-2	TRBJ2-1
CAWTPGNTEAFF	TRBV30	TRBJ1-1
CASSQDLVAGTSTDTQYF	TRBV3-1	TRBJ2-3
CASSLRAGVQPQHF	TRBV28	TRBJ1-5
CSVVADPNTGELFF	TRBV29-1	TRBJ2-2
CASSVDGSDTEAFF	TRBV5-1	TRBJ1-1
CSAPGTGDTEAFF	TRBV20-1	TRBJ1-1
CASSEPRLDRIEQSEAFF	TRBV7-9	TRBJ1-1
CASSLSILAGESNEQFF	TRBV7-9	TRBJ2-1
CASSYLLGMNTEAFF	TRBV6-2/TRBV6-3	TRBJ1-1
CASSPRTGDLYNEQFF	TRBV6-2/TRBV6-3	TRBJ2-1
CASSLHDEQFF	TRBV6-2/TRBV6-3	TRBJ2-1
CASSEQGSVYGYTF	TRBV12-3/TRBV12-4	TRBJ1-2
CASSQEEGWEAFF	TRBV4-3	TRBJ1-1
CASSGRGGRNEQFF	TRBV5-6	TRBJ2-1
CSVELRGEDTQYF	TRBV29-1	TRBJ2-3
CSVGRDSLIMTDNEQFF	TRBV29-1	TRBJ2-1
CSVGTGFYNEQFF	TRBV29-1	TRBJ2-1
CSGGTGAYEQYF	TRBV29-1	TRBJ2-7
CASRRGQYNQPQHF	TRBV27	TRBJ1-5
CSALSLGVYEQYF	TRBV29-1	TRBJ2-7
CSAIQGRNEQFF	TRBV29-1	TRBJ2-1
CASSPGAVYEQYF	TRBV9	TRBJ2-7